The clone carrying this T cell receptor (beta chain) was found a few times. These data belong to a study of blood T cell repertoires in COVID-19. Produced via immunoSEQ multiplex PCR; TCRdb's table is partial and in-frame only. The sample has 50,000 to 65,000 clones, approximately 86% seen once. The CDR3 length is 14 residues. Per the germline V gene, CDR1 is SGHNT and CDR2 is YYREEE (reference sequence). The junction had 1 base not matched to a gene; V was cut back by 4 bases and J by 0 bases. The chain combines TRBV5-4 with TRBJ1-3, with 7 bases identical to TRBD1. The clonotype comes from a man aged 50-60 years with active COVID-19. Sequencing was carried out using peripheral blood. The CDR3 is CASSPGGSGNTIYF. In DNA form, the CDR3 reads TGTGCCAGCAGCCCAGGGGGCTCTGGAAACACCATATATTTT.